The rows below give T cell receptor beta chains drawn from one sample of a study of T cell clones after liver transplantation. Measured with immunoSEQ multiplex PCR; TCRdb has only the in-frame clones, and not every one. The profile shows 50,000 or so clones, over 55% of them singletons. The sample consisted of CD4+ T cells from blood, taken approximately 54 months after liver transplant. These receptors came from a human patient who received a liver transplant. Some T cells may trace back to the graft donor. The CDR3 runs from the conserved cysteine through the conserved F or W. D genes are given only for firm matches. A clone size is listed for some rows: how often the clone was seen (once, few, many), or a class if it is expanded.

-,15,TRBD1,TRBJ1-1,TRBV10-1,TGCGCCAGCAGTGAGACAGGGGGCTTGAACACTGAAGCTTTCTTT,CASSETGGLNTEAFF
-,13,-,TRBJ2-5,TRBV10-1,TGCGCCAGCAGTGAGGCCCTACAAGAGACCCAGTACTTC,CASSEALQETQYF
-,14,-,TRBJ2-7,TRBV5-1,TGCGCCAGCAGCGTACAGGGTGGGGAAAAAAAGCAGTACTTC,CASSVQGGEKKQYF
-,15,TRBD1,TRBJ2-2,TRBV5-1,TGCGCCAGCAGCTTTATCACAGGGGACACCGGGGAGCTGTTTTTT,CASSFITGDTGELFF
-,15,-,TRBJ1-5,TRBV5-6,TGTGCCAGCAGCTTGCGACCCGGGGCCAATCAGCCCCAGCATTTT,CASSLRPGANQPQHF
-,17,-,TRBJ2-2,TRBV7-8,TGTGCCAGCAGCTTAGCTTCCTTGAGGGTCAACACCGGGGAGCTGTTTTTT,CASSLASLRVNTGELFF
once,15,-,TRBJ1-4,TRBV2,TGTGCCAGCTGGAGGGGGGGGCCGGCTAATGAAAAACTGTTTTTT,CASWRGGPANEKLFF
-,13,-,TRBJ1-2,TRBV30,TGTGCCTGGGCGTTTAGCGTATCCTATGGCTACACCTTC,CAWAFSVSYGYTF
-,14,-,TRBJ1-6,TRBV30,TGTGCCTGGAGGGGGGACACGTATAATTCACCCCTCCACTTT,CAWRGDTYNSPLHF
-,14,-,TRBJ2-7,TRBV7-3,TGTGCCAGCAGCCCGTACTTGGCACCGCAGGAGCAGTACTTC,CASSPYLAPQEQYF
-,15,TRBD1,TRBJ1-2,TRBV18,TGTGCCAGCTCACCGGCTGAAAACAGGGGCTTGGGCTACACCTTC,CASSPAENRGLGYTF
-,15,-,TRBJ1-2,TRBV7-2,TGTGCCAGCAGCCAAAGCCCAGGGTACAACTATGGCTACACCTTC,CASSQSPGYNYGYTF
few,15,-,TRBJ2-5,TRBV6-5,TGTGCCAGCAGCCCCCCCCGAGGGGCGCGGGAGACCCAGTACTTC,CASSPPRGARETQYF
-,14,-,TRBJ2-6,TRBV2,TGTGCCAGCAGTCCAGGGTATGGGGCCAACGTCCTGACTTTC,CASSPGYGANVLTF
-,18,-,TRBJ1-5,TRBV7-2,TGTGCCAGCAGCTTAGACCCCCCCCGTTCGAGTAGCAATCAGCCCCAGCATTTT,CASSLDPPRSSSNQPQHF
-,12,-,TRBJ1-6,TRBV28,TGTGCCAGCCGGGACGCATATTCACCCCTCCACTTT,CASRDAYSPLHF
-,15,-,TRBJ1-4,TRBV27,TGTGCCAGCAGTTTACGTGGGGGGTCCGGTGAAAAACTGTTTTTT,CASSLRGGSGEKLFF
-,13,TRBD1,TRBJ2-1,TRBV7-3,TGTGCCAGCAGCTTTGGACAGGGGTTTGAGCAGTTCTTC,CASSFGQGFEQFF
-,14,-,TRBJ2-7,TRBV4-2,TGTGCCAGCAGCCAACTGAGAGAGGGGGGCGAGCAGTACTTC,CASSQLREGGEQYF
-,17,TRBD1,TRBJ1-1,TRBV28,TGTGCCAGCAGTTTAGTGGGTGTACAGGGGTATGACACTGAAGCTTTCTTT,CASSLVGVQGYDTEAFF
-,13,-,TRBJ1-1,TRBV9,TGTGCCAGCAGCGAGGGGGTTGGCACTGAAGCTTTCTTT,CASSEGVGTEAFF
-,15,-,TRBJ1-6,TRBV19,TGTGCCAGTAGGGCCGACAGGCCCGATAATTCACCCCTCCACTTT,CASRADRPDNSPLHF
once,14,-,TRBJ1-2,TRBV6-1,TGTGCCAGCAGTGAAGACAGGGACCCCTATGGCTACACCTTC,CASSEDRDPYGYTF
-,12,-,TRBJ2-7,TRBV10-3,TGTGCCATCGGCGAAATCAACTACGAGCAGTACTTC,CAIGEINYEQYF
-,14,-,TRBJ1-1,TRBV5-5,TGTGCCGCAGCTTGGTCCGTATTGAACACTGAAGCTTTCTTT,CAAAWSVLNTEAFF
-,17,-,TRBJ2-1,TRBV5-6,TGTGCCAGCAGCTTGCAAGCCCGGCTAAGCTCCTACAATGAGCAGTTCTTC,CASSLQARLSSYNEQFF
few,12,-,TRBJ2-1,TRBV7-2,TGTGCCAGCAGCTTTCTGGGGAATGAGCAGTTCTTC,CASSFLGNEQFF
-,15,-,TRBJ2-7,TRBV18,TGTGCCAGCTCATCAATCGGTAGGGGCTCCTACGAGCAGTACTTC,CASSSIGRGSYEQYF
once,13,-,TRBJ1-1,TRBV5-4,TGTGCCAGCAGCCGGGACGGAGGATCTGAAGCTTTCTTT,CASSRDGGSEAFF
once,15,-,TRBJ1-4,TRBV5-8,TGTGCCAGCAGCTTGGAAGGGAACGCCAAGGGAAAACTGTTTTTT,CASSLEGNAKGKLFF
few,12,-,TRBJ1-2,TRBV19,TGTGCCAGTAGACGCGACGGCTATGGCTACACCTTC,CASRRDGYGYTF
medium-sized,13,-,TRBJ1-2,TRBV6-6,TGTGCCAGCAGGATGACAGCCCTCGAGGGCTACACCTTC,CASRMTALEGYTF
-,14,TRBD1,TRBJ1-2,TRBV6-1,TGTGCCAGCAGTGAGACAGGGAGGTTTTTAGGCTACACCTTC,CASSETGRFLGYTF
-,15,TRBD2,TRBJ2-5,TRBV5-6,TGTGCCAGCAGCTTCACTAGCGGGGGCGGGGAGACCCAGTACTTC,CASSFTSGGGETQYF
-,13,-,TRBJ1-1,TRBV5-4,TGTGCCAGCAGCTTAGACAGAAACACTGAAGCTTTCTTT,CASSLDRNTEAFF
few,14,-,TRBJ2-3,TRBV28,TGTGCCAGCAGTCCGACAGACCCCACAGATACGCAGTATTTT,CASSPTDPTDTQYF
-,14,-,TRBJ2-5,TRBV28,TGTGCCAGCAGTCCCGGGGGGACACAAGAGACCCAGTACTTC,CASSPGGTQETQYF
-,15,-,TRBJ2-1,TRBV7-7,TGTGCCAGCAGCTTAGAAGCGACTGGGGTCAATGAGCAGTTCTTC,CASSLEATGVNEQFF
-,14,-,TRBJ2-7,TRBV25-1,TGTGCCAGCAGTGAAGTCGGGGTCCGAGGGGAGCAGTACTTC,CASSEVGVRGEQYF
-,14,-,TRBJ2-5,TRBV2,TGTGCCAGCACCCTAGATAGGGGAAAAAAGACCCAGTACTTC,CASTLDRGKKTQYF
few,13,-,TRBJ2-7,TRBV29-1,TGCAGCGTAACTCTCGGTGAATCCTACGAGCAGTACTTC,CSVTLGESYEQYF
-,16,TRBD1,TRBJ1-3,TRBV6-5,TGTGCCAGCAGTTACTCACAGGGGGCGAGAGGAAACACCATATATTTT,CASSYSQGARGNTIYF
-,15,TRBD2,TRBJ2-7,TRBV7-3,TGTGCCAGCAGCTTAAAAGGGGCGGGAGCCTACGAGCAGTACTTC,CASSLKGAGAYEQYF
-,14,-,TRBJ1-2,TRBV5-6,TGTGCCAGCAGCTTGGATCCAGGGGACTATGGCTACACCTTC,CASSLDPGDYGYTF
-,12,-,TRBJ1-6,TRBV5-4,TGTGCCAGCAGCTTGAAGGGTTCACCCCTCCACTTT,CASSLKGSPLHF
many,12,-,TRBJ1-5,TRBV5-6,TGTGCCAGCAGCTTTCAGGCCCAGCCCCAGCATTTT,CASSFQAQPQHF
-,17,-,TRBJ2-6,TRBV7-2,TGTGCCAGCAGCTTAGCCCTTTTTATCTCTGGGGCCAACGTCCTGACTTTC,CASSLALFISGANVLTF
-,13,-,TRBJ1-6,TRBV7-9,TGTGCCAGCAGCACCGTCGAAGTGTCACCCCTCCACTTT,CASSTVEVSPLHF
once,15,-,TRBJ1-5,TRBV11-2,TGTGCCAGCAGCCTAGGACAGTCAAACAATCAGCCCCAGCATTTT,CASSLGQSNNQPQHF
-,12,-,TRBJ1-4,TRBV2,TGTGCCAGCAGGGTCGGTCATGAAAAACTGTTTTTT,CASRVGHEKLFF
-,15,TRBD1,TRBJ2-1,TRBV5-1,TGCGCCAGCAGCTTGACAGGGGTCCTTCAGAATGAGCAGTTCTTC,CASSLTGVLQNEQFF
-,13,-,TRBJ2-3,TRBV6-4,TGTGCCAGCAGTGGACAGGATAGGGGTACGCAGTATTTT,CASSGQDRGTQYF
-,12,-,TRBJ2-7,TRBV7-9,TGTGCCAGCAGCTTAGGAGACTACGAGCAGTACTTC,CASSLGDYEQYF
-,20,TRBD1,TRBJ2-7,TRBV5-1,TGCGCCAGCAGCTTGGGGTGGTATGGACAGGGGGCGAATATCCTCTACGAGCAGTACTTC,CASSLGWYGQGANILYEQYF
-,17,-,TRBJ2-6,TRBV7-2,TGTGCCAGCCCGACCGGACATTCGAGCTCTGGGGCCAACGTCCTGACTTTC,CASPTGHSSSGANVLTF
-,14,-,TRBJ1-2,TRBV5-6,TGTGCCAGCAGCTTGACCCAGGGAACCTATGGCTACACCTTC,CASSLTQGTYGYTF